This T cell receptor (beta chain) was recorded in a study of T-cell memory formation after mild COVID-19. CDR1 and CDR2 (germline): ENHRY, SYGVKD. V was trimmed by 4 bases and J by 3 bases, leaving 16 bases between them. The CDR3 totals 15 residues. MiXCR was run by TCRdb on the 5' RACE reads, yielding one entry per CDR3 protein. The sample includes over 350,000 distinct CDR3 sequences, roughly 15% of them seen just once. The sample comprised PBMCs or a T cell subset sorted from them (not recorded which). The chain combines TRBV10-3 with TRBJ2-7; weak D call: TRBD2 (6 bases). This clonotype originated in a man aged 18 to 30 who had mild COVID-19 (a few samples of this study predate the infection). Cell type and time point are not known. CDR3 nucleotides: TGTGCCATCAGTGCGGTCGGAGGGAATCTCTACGAGCAGTACTTC. This sequence encodes CAISAVGGNLYEQYF.